Listed below are T cell receptor beta chains from one sample, sequenced in a study of cytomegalovirus exposure and HLA in healthy donors. TCRdb keeps only in-frame clones here, not all; method: immunoSEQ multiplex PCR. The sample lists approximately 120,000 clones; under 90% were seen once. The sample taken for sequencing was PBMCs. The receptors come from a woman aged 18-35 years in good health and CMV-seronegative. The CDR3 runs from the conserved cysteine through the conserved F or W.

cdr3_aa: CASSMGALPGVEKLFF
j_call: TRBJ1-4
v_call: TRBV19

cdr3_aa: CAISESKGQDLNEQFF
j_call: TRBJ2-1
v_call: TRBV10-3

cdr3_aa: CASSLMEQSGANVLTF
j_call: TRBJ2-6
v_call: TRBV16

cdr3_aa: CASSLAGSTDTQYF
j_call: TRBJ2-3
v_call: TRBV9

cdr3_aa: CASSPFSGGLSDTQYF
j_call: TRBJ2-3
v_call: TRBV11-2

cdr3_aa: CASSFYKNTIYF
j_call: TRBJ1-3
v_call: TRBV7-2

cdr3_aa: CSVYTGAPNTEAFF
j_call: TRBJ1-1
v_call: TRBV29-1

cdr3_aa: CASSRFDGEGYNEQFF
j_call: TRBJ2-1
v_call: TRBV4-2

cdr3_aa: CASSLGQGAPWEQYF
j_call: TRBJ2-7
v_call: TRBV19

cdr3_aa: CASSQPRASTDTQYF
j_call: TRBJ2-3
v_call: TRBV7-9

cdr3_aa: CASSPGTNTDTQYF
j_call: TRBJ2-3
v_call: TRBV27

cdr3_aa: CASSFGTGESYEQYF
j_call: TRBJ2-7
v_call: TRBV19

cdr3_aa: CASSRLAGEDNEQFF
j_call: TRBJ2-1
v_call: TRBV7-9

cdr3_aa: CASSLEGVTQYF
j_call: TRBJ2-5
v_call: TRBV11-2

cdr3_aa: CASSPFRTGGRGNTIYF
j_call: TRBJ1-3
v_call: TRBV18

cdr3_aa: CASSLGLAGGPYEQYF
j_call: TRBJ2-7
v_call: TRBV7-9

cdr3_aa: CASSSSRTLNTEAFF
j_call: TRBJ1-1
v_call: TRBV19

cdr3_aa: CASSPGQSYEQYF
j_call: TRBJ2-7
v_call: TRBV7-6

cdr3_aa: CASSALEREGTDTQYF
j_call: TRBJ2-3
v_call: TRBV2

cdr3_aa: CASSVYRGQGNTIYF
j_call: TRBJ1-3
v_call: TRBV7-8

cdr3_aa: CASSPEREPTGELFF
j_call: TRBJ2-2
v_call: TRBV5-1

cdr3_aa: CASSIRDRVEAFF
j_call: TRBJ1-1
v_call: TRBV19

cdr3_aa: CASSLRGGLGEQFF
j_call: TRBJ2-1
v_call: TRBV28

cdr3_aa: CASSPAPRTGAWEQYF
j_call: TRBJ2-7
v_call: TRBV11-3

cdr3_aa: CASSLDGSSYNEQFF
j_call: TRBJ2-1
v_call: TRBV11-2

cdr3_aa: CASSLGWGSSYNEQFF
j_call: TRBJ2-1
v_call: TRBV11-2

cdr3_aa: CASSLDLASGELFF
j_call: TRBJ2-2
v_call: TRBV5-1

cdr3_aa: CASSLRPRGNGGGYTF
j_call: TRBJ1-2
v_call: TRBV7-2

cdr3_aa: CASSEQGSGETQYF
j_call: TRBJ2-5
v_call: TRBV6-1

cdr3_aa: CASSYRSLGTDTQYF
j_call: TRBJ2-3
v_call: TRBV6-5

cdr3_aa: CASSPTSGRPDTQYF
j_call: TRBJ2-3
v_call: TRBV6-5

cdr3_aa: CASRSETGVIVSNQPQHF
j_call: TRBJ1-5
v_call: TRBV19

cdr3_aa: CASSLGTGAYEQYF
j_call: TRBJ2-7
v_call: TRBV5-4

cdr3_aa: CASSRRPRNTGELFF
j_call: TRBJ2-2
v_call: TRBV6-5

cdr3_aa: CAWSVGGRSTDTQYF
j_call: TRBJ2-3
v_call: TRBV30

cdr3_aa: CASSVAGAPYNEQFF
j_call: TRBJ2-1
v_call: TRBV9

cdr3_aa: CASSMGSVPEAFF
j_call: TRBJ1-1
v_call: TRBV19

cdr3_aa: CASSFWTGGRNTEAFF
j_call: TRBJ1-1
v_call: TRBV7-9

cdr3_aa: CASSSRLSYEQYF
j_call: TRBJ2-7
v_call: TRBV13

cdr3_aa: CASSFRGPTEAFF
j_call: TRBJ1-1
v_call: TRBV28

cdr3_aa: CASSPAMSDEQYF
j_call: TRBJ2-7
v_call: TRBV5-1

cdr3_aa: CASSESVEQFF
j_call: TRBJ2-1
v_call: TRBV25-1

cdr3_aa: CASSDNTEAFF
j_call: TRBJ1-1
v_call: TRBV25-1

cdr3_aa: CAWSSGHEQYF
j_call: TRBJ2-7
v_call: TRBV30

cdr3_aa: CASGAVNTGELFF
j_call: TRBJ2-2
v_call: TRBV11-2

cdr3_aa: CASSVGRVVYNEQFF
j_call: TRBJ2-1
v_call: TRBV9

cdr3_aa: CASSQGPGGPETQYF
j_call: TRBJ2-5
v_call: TRBV7-9

cdr3_aa: CASTLGGYNEQFF
j_call: TRBJ2-1
v_call: TRBV19

cdr3_aa: CASSLGTSGRYEQYF
j_call: TRBJ2-7
v_call: TRBV6-5

cdr3_aa: CASSPVGARYEQYF
j_call: TRBJ2-7
v_call: TRBV7-9

cdr3_aa: CASSLVGQRYEQYF
j_call: TRBJ2-7
v_call: TRBV7-8